Each of the 15 T cell receptor beta chains below was sequenced from the same sample in a study of blood T cell repertoires in COVID-19. Here immunoSEQ multiplex PCR was the method, and the copy in TCRdb shows in-frame clones only, minus some. The sample yields just over 200,000 clones, around 82% seen once. The sample taken for sequencing was peripheral blood. The receptors come from an older woman with acute or convalescent COVID-19.

The J gene is TRBJ1-2, the V gene TRBV5-5, with 7 bases lining up with TRBD1. Per the germline V gene, CDR1 is SGHKS and CDR2 is YYEKEE (reference sequence). Losses at the gene ends were 3 bases for V and 3 bases for J; bases not matched to a gene: 2. The CDR3 contains 13 residues. CDR3 DNA: TGTGCCAGCAGCTGGGGACAGTACTATGGCTACACCTTC. This encodes CASSWGQYYGYTF.

The chain carries TRBV10-3 and TRBJ2-5; 9 bases align to TRBD2. V was clipped by 7 bases and J by 4 bases; unmatched bases: 10. The CDR3 has 15 residues. Germline CDR1 ENHRY, CDR2 SYGVKD. The CDR3 nucleotides read TGTGCCATCAAGGGAGTAGCGGGAGATGCAGAGACCCAGTACTTC. Translation: CAIKGVAGDAETQYF.

This clone was seen a handful of times. The V and J genes are TRBV5-1 and TRBJ2-1; possible D gene TRBD2, 6 bases. V lost 2 bases, J lost 8 bases, and 17 bases lay in between. There are 15 residues in the CDR3. Germline CDR1 reads SGHRS; CDR2 reads YFSETQ. Here the CDR3 reads CASSFGTLSVDEQFF. The CDR3 DNA reads as TGCGCCAGCAGCTTCGGGACTCTGTCTGTGGATGAGCAGTTCTTC.

This chain joins TRBV12-3 or TRBV12-4 and TRBJ2-3, with D unclear. The CDR3 is 13 residues long. The ends were cut back, 5 bases at V and 6 bases at J, with 12 bases in the middle. The CDR3 coding sequence is TGTGCCAGCAGTCGACTTTTCCCGGATACGCAGTATTTT. It is translated as CASSRLFPDTQYF.

The chain combines TRBV2 with TRBJ2-7; 11 bases align to TRBD1. The junction had 5 bases not matched to a gene; V was cut back by 3 bases and J by 7 bases. The germline CDR1 and CDR2 sequences are SNHLY and FYNNEI. This CDR3 contains 14 residues. The CDR3 loop reads CASSDQDRGREQYF. The CDR3 coding sequence is TGTGCCAGCAGTGATCAGGACAGGGGGCGGGAGCAGTACTTC.

The chain employs TRBV2 and TRBJ2-2; a possible D gene is TRBD2 (5 bases). The CDR3 spans 15 residues. CDR1 and CDR2 from the germline V gene are SNHLY and FYNNEI. V shed 3 bases and J shed 4 bases, with 12 bases lying between them. The CDR3 loop reads CASSEEAVSTGELFF. The CDR3 DNA follows: TGTGCCAGCAGTGAGGAGGCCGTTAGCACCGGGGAGCTGTTTTTT.

This chain connects TRBV28 to TRBJ2-1; 10 nucleotides agree with TRBD2. Germline values: CDR1 MDHEN, CDR2 SYDVKM. The CDR3 is 14 amino acids. Trimming took 5 bases from V and 5 from J; bases not matched to a gene: 3. This CDR3 reads CASSGTSVHNEQFF. The CDR3 DNA is TGTGCCAGCAGTGGGACTAGCGTCCACAATGAGCAGTTCTTC.

The V gene is TRBV5-1, the J gene TRBJ2-1; 9 nucleotides agree with TRBD2. The CDR3 is made up of 15 amino acids. Germline lookup yields CDR1 SGHRS and CDR2 YFSETQ. The J segment lost 7 bases and the V segment lost 0 bases, leaving 5 bases of the junction unmatched. In DNA form, the CDR3 reads TGCGCCAGCAGCTTGGGCGCGGGAGGGGGGAATGAGCAGTTCTTC. Translating gives CASSLGAGGGNEQFF.

The chain recombines TRBV6-5 with TRBJ2-1, with D perhaps matching TRBD1 (5 bases). This CDR3 comprises 15 residues. Germline CDR1 reads MNHEY; CDR2 reads SVGAGI. The ends were cut back, 0 bases at V and 2 bases at J, with 8 bases in the middle. The CDR3 sequence: CASSYSLGAYNEQFF. CDR3 sequence (DNA): TGTGCCAGCAGTTACTCGTTAGGGGCCTACAATGAGCAGTTCTTC.

J is TRBJ2-4 and V is TRBV19, with D tentatively TRBD2 (5 bases). There are 16 residues in the CDR3. Germline V gene data show CDR1 as LNHDA and CDR2 as SQIVND (reference sequence). V gave up 3 bases and J gave up 0 bases, with 12 bases separating them. CDR3 in DNA: TGTGCCAGTAGTATGGAGGCTGGTCTAGCCAAAAACATTCAGTACTTC. It codes for CASSMEAGLAKNIQYF.

This chain connects TRBV11-3 to TRBJ2-3, with 8 bases lining up with TRBD2. Germline CDR1 reads SGHNT; CDR2 reads YENEEA. This CDR3 contains 16 residues. Losses at the gene ends were 5 bases for V and 0 bases for J; bases not matched to a gene: 7. The CDR3 sequence: CASSLSPGGSTDTQYF. CDR3 DNA: TGTGCCAGCAGCCTCTCCCCGGGGGGGAGCACAGATACGCAGTATTTT.

The V gene is TRBV10-3, the J gene TRBJ1-5; 9 bases align to TRBD1. CDR1 is ENHRY, CDR2 SYGVKD, per germline. This CDR3 spans 14 amino acids. The trim removed 4 bases at V and 7 bases at J, leaving 5 bases unmatched. CDR3 sequence reads: CAISGGQGQQPQHF. The CDR3 DNA follows: TGTGCCATCAGTGGGGGACAGGGACAGCAGCCCCAGCATTTT.

The chain couples TRBV10-3 to TRBJ1-2; D unresolved. The germline V gene encodes CDR1 ENHRY and CDR2 SYGVKD. This CDR3 is built from 16 residues. The V end lost 2 bases, the J end lost 0 bases, and 13 bases lay between the germline ends. The CDR3 DNA sequence: TGTGCCATCAGTGAGGGTTCGAGGGCAACTAACTATGGCTACACCTTC. Translation: CAISEGSRATNYGYTF.

The V and J genes are TRBV6-5 and TRBJ2-7; TRBD2 might be the D (6 bases). This CDR3 comprises 14 residues. V was shortened by 2 bases and J by 4 bases, with 12 bases between the two germline ends. Germline lookup yields CDR1 MNHEY and CDR2 SVGAGI. The CDR3 nucleotides are TGTGCCAGCAGTTACGCGGGGCTTGATTACGAGCAGTACTTC. Translated: CASSYAGLDYEQYF.

The table lists this clone with a few counts. This chain connects TRBV3-1 (or the pseudogene TRBV3-2) to TRBJ2-3; D perhaps matches TRBD1 (6 bases). This CDR3 has 15 amino acids. The germline CDR1 and CDR2 sequences are LGHDT and YNNKEL (reference sequence). V gave up 1 base and J gave up 2 bases, with 10 bases separating them. The CDR3, as DNA: TGTGCCAGCAGCCAAGTGGGGGCGGTCACAGATACGCAGTATTTT. This translates into CASSQVGAVTDTQYF.